These 11 T cell receptor beta chains originate from one sample sequenced in a study of somatic mutations in cytotoxic T cells in rheumatoid arthritis. Clones were sequenced by immunoSEQ multiplex PCR, and TCRdb holds only the in-frame ones, with some missing. The repertoire holds around 9,700 clones, 75% to 80% seen once, with about a third in the top ten. Sequenced sample: CD8+ T cells sorted from blood. The receptor set was obtained from an adult with rheumatoid arthritis.

Only a few counts were recorded for this clone. The chain recombines TRBV6-6 with TRBJ2-5; D might be TRBD1 (5 bases). The germline V gene has CDR1 MNHNY and CDR2 SVGAGI (reference sequence). The ends were cut back, 6 bases at V and 1 base at J, with 15 bases in the middle. This CDR3 has 15 amino acids. The CDR3 loop reads CASSLDRTLQETQYF. CDR3 in DNA: TGTGCCAGCAGCCTCGACAGAACCCTCCAAGAGACCCAGTACTTC.

The genes are TRBV5-4 and TRBJ2-1; 8 bases align to TRBD2. The CDR3 has 14 residues. CDR1 and CDR2 (germline): SGHNT, YYREEE (reference sequence). Losses at the gene ends were 0 bases for V and 7 bases for J; bases not matched to a gene: 3. The CDR3 region has the DNA TGTGCCAGCAGCTTGGGACTAGCGATAAATGAGCAGTTCTTC. Translation gives CASSLGLAINEQFF.

This rearrangement joins TRBV11-2 to TRBJ2-5, with TRBD1 matching over 8 bases. This CDR3 contains 13 residues. The germline V gene has CDR1 SGHAT and CDR2 FQNNGV. V trimming: 5 bases; J trimming: 4 bases; junction bases outside the gene matches: 3. For the CDR3, the DNA is TGTGCCAGCAGCCGCAGGGGGCTAGAGACCCAGTACTTC. Its translation: CASSRRGLETQYF.

Note on this clone: Other DNA sequences in this sample translate to the same CDR3. This chain links TRBV5-4 with TRBJ1-2; D not certain. This CDR3 region has 15 residues. The germline gives CDR1 SGHNT, CDR2 YYREEE (reference sequence). V lost 3 bases and J lost 4, with 16 bases in between. CDR3 in amino acids: CASSSRGSGRYGYTF. DNA of the CDR3: TGTGCCAGCAGCTCCCGAGGATCCGGGCGCTATGGCTACACCTTC.

This clone was observed a single time. The V call is TRBV6-4, the J call TRBJ2-6; D remains ambiguous. V dropped 2 bases and J dropped 0 bases, with 2 bases sitting between them. The CDR3 totals 14 residues. The germline V gene encodes CDR1 MRHNA and CDR2 SNTAGT. The chain's CDR3 is CASSDNSGANVLTF. The CDR3 DNA sequence: TGTGCCAGCAGTGACAACTCTGGGGCCAACGTCCTGACTTTC.

V is TRBV4-1 and J is TRBJ2-1, with 8 bases fitting TRBD1. The trim removed 4 bases at V and 7 bases at J, leaving 9 bases unmatched. The germline V gene encodes CDR1 MGHRA and CDR2 YSYEKL. The CDR3 length is 15 residues. CDR3 loop: CASSPEDRVWNEQFF. CDR3 nucleotides: TGCGCCAGCAGCCCTGAGGACAGGGTGTGGAATGAGCAGTTCTTC.

The chain recombines TRBV28 with TRBJ2-3, with TRBD1 matching over 7 bases. V shed 6 bases, J shed 2 bases, and the junction held 8 bases outside the gene matches. Germline V gene data show CDR1 as MDHEN and CDR2 as SYDVKM. There are 15 residues in the CDR3. CDR3 protein: CASSLDRVDTDTQYF. CDR3 sequence (DNA): TGTGCCAGCAGCTTAGACAGGGTCGACACAGATACGCAGTATTTT. Based on the CDR3 plus reference TRBV28 and TRBJ2-3, the full variable domain is DVKVTQSSRYLVKRTGEKVFLECVQDMDHENMFWYRQDPGLGLRLIYFSYDVKMKEKGDIPEGYSVSREKKERFSLILESASTNQTSMYLCASSLDRVDTDTQYFGPGTRLTVL.

The gene calls are TRBV5-4 and TRBJ2-5; 13 nucleotides match TRBD2. With 2 bases clipped from V and 4 bases from J, the junction kept 2 bases outside the gene matches. The CDR3 has 15 residues. From germline, CDR1 is SGHNT and CDR2 YYREEE (reference sequence). The DNA of the CDR3 is TGTGCCAGCAGCTTTTGGACTAGCGGGAGAGAGACCCAGTACTTC. Its protein is CASSFWTSGRETQYF.

In its sample, this clone was seen a few times. V gene TRBV4-1 combines with J gene TRBJ2-7; TRBD1 matches at 7 bases. The CDR3 is 16 amino acids. The germline V gene has CDR1 MGHRA and CDR2 YSYEKL. Germline trimming cut 4 bases from V and 0 bases from J; bases unmatched to any gene: 9. The CDR3 protein is CASSLWTGSSSYEQYF. As DNA, the CDR3 is TGCGCCAGCAGCCTTTGGACAGGCAGCAGCTCCTACGAGCAGTACTTC.

J is TRBJ1-2 and V is TRBV19; 9 nucleotides align to TRBD1. The CDR3 is 13 residues long. CDR1 is LNHDA, CDR2 SQIVND, per germline (reference sequence). Losses at the gene ends were 5 bases for V and 7 bases for J; bases not matched to a gene: 5. The CDR3 DNA sequence: TGTGCCAGTAGTTCCGGGACAGGGTTTGGCTACACCTTC. Residues: CASSSGTGFGYTF.

V is TRBV6-1 and J is TRBJ1-6; weak D call: TRBD1 (6 bases). Germline CDR1 MNHNS, CDR2 SASEGT. The CDR3 sequence is 13 residues long. V gave up 7 bases and J gave up 5 bases, with 9 bases separating them. CDR3 sequence: CASKKGDNSPLHF. CDR3 in DNA: TGTGCCAGCAAAAAGGGGGATAATTCACCCCTCCACTTT.